This entry features one T cell receptor (beta chain) sequence. These data belong to a study of T cells expressing NK-cell markers. Reprocessing the 5' RACE reads, TCRdb reports a single entry for every CDR3 protein and omits DNA. Here the sample table reports about 150,000 distinct CDR3 sequences. This CDR3 contains 13 residues. Germline V gene lookup returns CDR1 SSHAT and CDR2 FNYEAQ (reference sequence). The sequenced sample was blood T cells: a sorted CD56 or NKG2C T cell subset, CD4+ or CD8+ T cells, or bulk PBMC T cells (not recorded which). This sequence was found in a woman aged 50 to 60 in good health. V is TRBV7-7 and J is TRBJ2-1. This chain's CDR3 is CASTGVTYNEQFF.